Included here is one T cell receptor (beta chain) sequence, with context. The data derive from a study of blood T cell repertoires in COVID-19. In the study overall: The United States, Italy and Spain were the sources of the acute and convalescent COVID-19 samples. PBMCs, B-cell-depleted T cells, or T cells provided the cDNA or gDNA that made up the material.

Original handling: Quantification of nucleated cells was approximated via reference gene primer amplification. Only in-frame clones appear in the TCRdb table, and some are missing; sequencing was by immunoSEQ multiplex PCR. The DNA gave D and trimming, while V, J and clone size come from that table. Among about 130,000 clones listed, approximately 85% were seen once. The CDR3 is made up of 13 amino acids. Trimming took 2 bases from V and 3 from J, leaving 7 bases between them. CDR1 and CDR2 (germline): MNHEY, SMNVEV (reference sequence). This clonotype originated in a human donor in a cohort sampled during active COVID-19. This chain links TRBV27 with TRBJ1-2, with a weak D call TRBD1 (5 bases). The sample consisted of peripheral blood. In nucleotides, the CDR3 is TGTGCCAGCAGTTTAGTAGGGGACTATGGCTACACCTTC. Its translation: CASSLVGDYGYTF.